These 8 T cell receptor beta chains originate from one sample sequenced in a study of blood T cell repertoires in COVID-19. Assay used: immunoSEQ multiplex PCR; TCRdb lists only in-frame clones, some missing. The sample lists more than 400,000 clones; 90% were seen once. Sequencing was carried out using PBMCs or T cells enriched from blood (not recorded which). Receptors were obtained from a man between 18 and 35 years old who had recovered from COVID-19.

The chain combines TRBV4-2 with TRBJ2-3; 9 nucleotides match TRBD2. This CDR3 has 15 residues. The germline V gene encodes CDR1 LGHNA and CDR2 YNFKEQ. The junction had 9 bases not matched to a gene; V was cut back by 6 bases and J by 5 bases. In DNA, the CDR3 is TGTGCCAGCAGTCCCGAAGCGGGAGGCCGAGATACGCAGTATTTT. This translates into CASSPEAGGRDTQYF.

The chain joins TRBV12-3 or TRBV12-4 to TRBJ2-3; D might be TRBD2 (5 bases). V was clipped by 5 bases and J by 7 bases, with 7 bases between them. This CDR3 spans 11 amino acids. For the CDR3, the DNA is TGTGCCAGCAGTCCTAGCTATACGCAGTATTTT. Protein: CASSPSYTQYF.

The CDR3 loop reads CASSTGQGLSNQPQHF. Here the CDR3 DNA reads TGTGCCAGTAGTACTGGACAGGGCCTTAGCAATCAGCCCCAGCATTTT. The chain employs TRBV19 and TRBJ1-5, with TRBD1 identical over 8 bases. The CDR3 has 16 residues. V dropped 4 bases and J dropped 0; count of bases not matched to a gene: 5. Germline CDR1 reads LNHDA; CDR2 reads SQIVND (reference sequence).

The V gene is TRBV5-1, the J gene TRBJ2-1, with D unresolved. Germline CDR1 reads SGHRS; CDR2 reads YFSETQ. V was cut by 0 bases and J by 0 bases, with 7 bases left in between. CDR3 length: 15 amino acids. In nucleotides, the CDR3 is TGCGCCAGCAGCTTGGGTACCAGCTCCTACAATGAGCAGTTCTTC. It codes for CASSLGTSSYNEQFF.

About this clone itself: At one end the junction does not follow the germline gene, possibly because of a read error. The chain uses TRBV27 and TRBJ2-2, with D perhaps matching TRBD2 (6 bases). The CDR3 has 18 residues. The germline V gene encodes CDR1 MNHEY and CDR2 SMNVEV (reference sequence). The CDR3 DNA reads TGTGCCCGCAGTCCCGAAAACGATCGGACTACCCTAAGGGGGGAGCTGTTTTTT. It encodes CARSPENDRTTLRGELFF.

This clone is termed medium-sized. The chain uses TRBV6-5 and TRBJ1-4; D remains unclear. V gave up 5 bases and J gave up 7 bases, with 14 bases separating them. The CDR3 is 14 residues long. Per the germline V gene, CDR1 is MNHEY and CDR2 is SVGAGI. In DNA form, the CDR3 reads TGTGCCAGCAGTAGGACTGAGGAGGGTGAAAAACTGTTTTTT. Protein product: CASSRTEEGEKLFF.

The chain recombines TRBV2 with TRBJ1-1; D uncertain. Germline V gene sequence: CDR1 SNHLY, CDR2 FYNNEI. The V and J ends lost 10 bases and 2 bases respectively, with 8 bases between them. The CDR3 spans 11 residues. The DNA of the CDR3 is TGTGCCATACAGAGAAACACTGAAGCTTTCTTT. Translating it yields CAIQRNTEAFF.

The rearrangement uses TRBV5-1 and TRBJ2-3; 12 nucleotides align to TRBD2. Germline-derived CDR1 and CDR2 are SGHRS and YFSETQ. The CDR3 has 16 residues. The J segment lost 2 bases and the V segment lost 4 bases, leaving 5 bases of the junction unmatched. The CDR3 loop is CASSTGTSGLTDTQYF. DNA for the CDR3: TGCGCCAGCAGCACCGGGACTAGCGGGCTCACAGATACGCAGTATTTT.